These T cell receptor beta chains were read from a single sample in a study of CD8 T cells in ankylosing spondylitis. TCRdb called the 5' RACE reads again in MiXCR, with one record for every CDR3 protein. The repertoire has hundreds of thousands of distinct CDR3 sequences, 20% to 30% of them found once; the top ten carry about 0.92%. Input material: blood, either unsorted or a sorted T cell fraction (not recorded which). The source is a male donor with ankylosing spondylitis. Both conserved end residues are part of each CDR3. The D gene is left open where the match is weak. Clone size appears in some rows only: once, few, many, or a class for an expanded clone.

clone_size	j_call	cdr3_length	v_call	d_call	cdr3_nt	cdr3_aa
.	TRBJ1-4	14	TRBV10-3	TRBD1	TGTGCCATCAGGGGGGACAGGGGCGAAGAAAAACTGTTTTTT	CAIRGDRGEEKLFF
.	TRBJ1-5	16	TRBV19	.	TGTGCCAGTAGTATAGATCTGGGAGGGGCAAATCAGCCCCAGCATTTT	CASSIDLGGANQPQHF
.	TRBJ2-1	15	TRBV12-3/TRBV12-4	.	TGTGCCAGCACCCCTCGGGGGAGCTCCTACAATGAGCAGTTCTTC	CASTPRGSSYNEQFF
.	TRBJ2-5	10	TRBV27	.	TGTGCCTGTCTACAAGAGACCCAGTACTTC	CACLQETQYF
few	TRBJ1-6	13	TRBV24-1	.	TGTGCCACCAGTGAGGCAGATAATTCACCCCTCCACTTT	CATSEADNSPLHF
.	TRBJ1-1	14	TRBV12-3/TRBV12-4	TRBD1	TGTGCCAGCAGGGACAGGGAAGGGGACACTGAAGCTTTCTTT	CASRDREGDTEAFF
few	TRBJ2-1	17	TRBV20-1	.	TGCAGTGCTAGTGACCCGGGTGGCAAGGGGAACTACAATGAGCAGTTCTTC	CSASDPGGKGNYNEQFF
few	TRBJ2-1	17	TRBV20-1	TRBD2	TGCAGTGCTAGAGATTCTCAGGGACTAGCGGTCTACAATGAGCAGTTCTTC	CSARDSQGLAVYNEQFF
many	TRBJ2-5	15	TRBV5-1	.	TGCGCCAGCAGCCCCTACCCCGCGGTACAAGAGACCCAGTACTTC	CASSPYPAVQETQYF
medium-sized	TRBJ2-1	16	TRBV7-9	TRBD2	TGTGCCAGCAGAGGACTAGCGGGGGGCTCCTACAATGAGCAGTTCTTC	CASRGLAGGSYNEQFF
few	TRBJ2-5	17	TRBV7-8	.	TGTGCCAGCAGCTTAACCAGGGGCAACCAAGTCGGGGAGACCCAGTACTTC	CASSLTRGNQVGETQYF
few	TRBJ1-5	16	TRBV10-3	.	TGTGCCATCAGTGATGAGGGAGGGGCCACCGTCCAGCCCCAGCATTTT	CAISDEGGATVQPQHF
.	TRBJ1-5	16	TRBV2	.	TGTGCCAGCAGCCCTGGGGCCGGTTATAGCAATCAGCCCCAGCATTTT	CASSPGAGYSNQPQHF
.	TRBJ1-1	14	TRBV7-8	.	TGTGCCAGCAGCTTAGTGGCAGGGCAGACTGAAGCTTTCTTT	CASSLVAGQTEAFF
few	TRBJ2-5	12	TRBV20-1	.	TGCAGTGCTAGGGCTGACCAAGAGACCCAGTACTTC	CSARADQETQYF